This T cell receptor (beta chain) was recovered during a study of response to subunit inactivated influenza vaccine. MiXCR was run by TCRdb on the RT-PCR reads, yielding one entry per CDR3 protein. Of about 570,000 distinct CDR3 sequences in the sample, approximately 10% were seen once. This clonotype has only a few counts. These data were also filed under a second study, of T cells expressing NK-cell markers. This second study notes: 5'RACE template switching with UMIs generated TCR beta cDNA. Anti-gamma-delta TCR antibody use in several experiments restricted sorting to alpha-beta TCR T cells. Roughly 1.0-8% of CD8+ T cells in several donors belonged to dominant NKG2C+ clonotypes.

This clonotype originated in a man aged 45-60 years who received an inactivated influenza vaccine. Specimen: PBMCs from blood, collected on the day of vaccination.

In DNA, the CDR3 is TGTGCCAGCAGCTTATCAAGGTGGACTAATGAAAAACTGTTTTTT. Its translation: CASSLSRWTNEKLFF. The chain carries TRBV7-2 and TRBJ1-4; D is unresolved. Germline V gene lookup returns CDR1 SGHTA and CDR2 FQGNSA. The V and J ends lost 2 bases and 2 bases respectively, with 9 bases between them. CDR3 size: 15 residues.